These 19 T cell receptor beta chains were all obtained from the same sample, sequenced in a study of blood T cell repertoires in COVID-19. Produced via immunoSEQ multiplex PCR; TCRdb's table is partial and in-frame only. This sample yields 150,000 or so clones, of which about 90% are seen a single time; approximately 2.4% belongs to the top ten. The material sequenced was peripheral blood. The receptors derive from a human donor in a cohort sampled during active COVID-19.

V usage is TRBV18 and J usage is TRBJ1-3, with TRBD1 matching over 7 bases. J gave up 0 bases and V 2 bases, and 4 bases lay outside the gene matches. The CDR3 sequence is 16 residues long. CDR1 is KGHSH, CDR2 LQKENI, per germline. CDR3 in DNA: TGTGCCAGCTCACCAGGAACAGGGGCCTCTGGAAACACCATATATTTT. Its translation is CASSPGTGASGNTIYF.

This rearrangement joins TRBV5-1 to TRBJ2-6; a possible D gene is TRBD2 (6 bases). The germline V and J ends were trimmed by 0 bases and 2 bases, with 9 bases remaining between them. Germline CDR1 is SGHRS and CDR2 is YFSETQ. The CDR3 runs 16 residues. This chain's CDR3 is CASSLGGEAGANVLTF. The CDR3 DNA follows: TGCGCCAGCAGCTTGGGCGGGGAAGCTGGGGCCAACGTCCTGACTTTC.

The V call is TRBV19, the J call TRBJ1-2, with TRBD1 matching over 9 bases. The germline CDR1 and CDR2 sequences are LNHDA and SQIVND (reference sequence). This CDR3 region has 17 residues. V shed 4 bases, J shed 0 bases, and the junction held 9 bases outside the gene matches. The CDR3 region is CASSNLQGAVANYGYTF. Written as DNA, the CDR3 is TGTGCCAGTAGTAACCTACAGGGGGCCGTAGCTAACTATGGCTACACCTTC.

The V and J genes are TRBV7-9 and TRBJ1-2; TRBD1 agrees at 9 bases. From germline, CDR1 is SEHNR and CDR2 FQNEAQ (reference sequence). The CDR3 has 13 amino acids. With V trimmed by 5 bases and J by 7 bases, 5 bases remained unmatched. CDR3 sequence (DNA): TGTGCCAGCAGCAAAGGGACAGGGCCTGGCTACACCTTC. Translating it yields CASSKGTGPGYTF.

The V and J genes are TRBV27 and TRBJ2-7; a possible D gene is TRBD1 (8 bases). The ends were cut back, 5 bases at V and 0 bases at J, with 17 bases in the middle. CDR3 length: 16 amino acids. The germline gives CDR1 MNHEY, CDR2 SMNVEV (reference sequence). The chain's CDR3 is CASSISDRDYSYEQYF. CDR3 nucleotides: TGTGCCAGCAGTATCTCGGACAGGGACTACTCCTACGAGCAGTACTTC.

The chain links TRBV6-5 to TRBJ2-5; 8 bases line up with TRBD2. This CDR3 contains 15 residues. Looked up from germline, CDR1 is MNHEY and CDR2 is SVGAGI. The V segment lost 7 bases and the J segment 1 base; nucleotides outside the gene matches: 8. The chain's CDR3 is CASTRAGGPQETQYF. The CDR3 DNA reads TGTGCCAGCACACGGGCGGGGGGTCCCCAAGAGACCCAGTACTTC.

This chain joins TRBV6-5 and TRBJ2-7; TRBD1 agrees at 11 bases. CDR3 length: 15 amino acids. The V gene end was trimmed by 6 bases and the J gene end by 4 bases; junction bases not matched to a gene: 8. Germline V gene data show CDR1 as MNHEY and CDR2 as SVGAGI. CDR3: CASSNGGTGGYEQYF. CDR3 DNA: TGTGCCAGCAGCAACGGCGGGACAGGGGGGTACGAGCAGTACTTC.

The rearrangement links TRBV6-5 to TRBJ2-7, with 10 bases matching TRBD2. Germline loops: CDR1 MNHEY, CDR2 SVGAGI. The trim removed 6 bases at V and 4 bases at J, leaving 9 bases unmatched. This CDR3 spans 15 amino acids. CDR3 loop: CASRFPGLAKYEQYF. The CDR3 coding sequence is TGTGCCAGCAGGTTTCCGGGACTAGCGAAGTACGAGCAGTACTTC.

The chain joins TRBV29-1 to TRBJ2-1, with D tentatively TRBD2 (6 bases). CDR1 SQVTM and CDR2 ANQGSEA come from the germline V gene. There are 15 residues in the CDR3. Deletions cut 4 bases from V and 4 bases from J, with 17 bases between. The CDR3 loop is CSVGGVIAVYNEQFF. Here the CDR3 DNA reads TGCAGCGTTGGGGGAGTGATAGCGGTATACAATGAGCAGTTCTTC.

J is TRBJ2-7 and V is TRBV28, with TRBD2 matching 8 bases. In germline, CDR1 is MDHEN, CDR2 SYDVKM. V dropped 8 bases and J dropped 5; count of bases not matched to a gene: 11. The CDR3 loop spans 14 amino acids. The CDR3 spells CASQASGSFHEQYF. As DNA, the CDR3 is TGTGCCAGCCAAGCAAGCGGGAGCTTCCACGAGCAGTACTTC.

The genes are TRBV6-5 and TRBJ2-3; 10 positions agree with TRBD2. With 5 bases clipped from V and 8 bases from J, the junction kept 4 bases outside the gene matches. The CDR3 consists of 13 residues. CDR1 and CDR2 (germline): MNHEY, SVGAGI. Here the CDR3 DNA reads TGTGCCAGCAGTAGCGGGGGGGCCGGTACGCAGTATTTT. As protein: CASSSGGAGTQYF.

This clone has a single count. CDR3 sequence (DNA): TGTGCCACCAGTGATACAGGGGGGGCGGGCAATCAGCCCCAGCATTTT. Its protein product is CATSDTGGAGNQPQHF. The V and J genes are TRBV24-1 and TRBJ1-5, with TRBD1 matching 8 bases. J lost 2 bases, V lost 3 bases, and 5 bases had no gene match. The CDR3 length is 16 residues. Germline lookup yields CDR1 KGHDR and CDR2 SFDVKD.

The chain has TRBV19 and TRBJ2-7, with 11 bases that match TRBD1. The V segment lost 5 bases and the J segment 3 bases; nucleotides outside the gene matches: 6. The CDR3 is 15 amino acids. Germline CDR1 LNHDA, CDR2 SQIVND (reference sequence). This CDR3 is CASSPDRGRVYEQYF. In DNA form, the CDR3 reads TGTGCCAGTAGTCCGGACAGGGGGCGTGTCTACGAGCAGTACTTC. Full variable domain (outside the CDR3, taken from reference TRBV19 and TRBJ2-7): DGGITQSPKYLFRKEGQNVTLSCEQNLNHDAMYWYRQDPGQGLRLIYYSQIVNDFQKGDIAEGYSVSREKKESFPLTVTSAQKNPTAFYLCASSPDRGRVYEQYFGPGTRLTVT.

V and J are TRBV21-1 and TRBJ2-4; no check of the table's D call, TRBD1, against the DNA was made. TRBV21-1 is tagged as a pseudogene. The CDR3 sequence is 14 residues long. The CDR3 here is CASTRKARGNIQYF. CDR3 sequence (DNA): TGTGCCAGCACCCGTAAGGCTAGGGGTAACATTCAGTACTTC.

V gene TRBV7-2 combines with J gene TRBJ2-6; TRBD2 agrees at 8 bases. The CDR3 runs to 19 residues. J lost 0 bases, V lost 2 bases, and 9 bases had no gene match. Germline lookup yields CDR1 SGHTA and CDR2 FQGNSA. This chain's CDR3 is CASSLSAGDPSSGANVLTF. CDR3 in DNA: TGTGCCAGCAGCTTATCAGCGGGGGACCCTAGCTCTGGGGCCAACGTCCTGACTTTC.

This clone was seen only once. The J gene is TRBJ1-1, the V gene TRBV11-1, with D uncertain. Between the trimmed V and J ends, which lost 5 bases and 4 bases, there was a span of 17 bases. This CDR3 is 15 amino acids long. Germline lookup yields CDR1 SGHAT and CDR2 FQDESV (reference sequence). This CDR3 is CASSLGVFGSTEAFF. The CDR3 coding sequence is TGTGCCAGCAGCCTAGGAGTTTTCGGTTCCACTGAAGCTTTCTTT.

The chain is built from TRBV7-9 and TRBJ1-6; D not certain. V gave up 4 bases and J gave up 6 bases, with 10 bases separating them. Germline loops: CDR1 SEHNR, CDR2 FQNEAQ (reference sequence). This CDR3 is built from 14 residues. The CDR3 nucleotides are TGTGCCAGCAGCTGGACGGGGTCTAATTCACCCCTCCACTTT. The encoded protein is CASSWTGSNSPLHF.

This sequence joins TRBV7-3 and TRBJ1-5; maybe TRBD1 (5 bases). CDR1 is SGHTA, CDR2 FQGTGA, per germline. The CDR3 spans 13 residues. V lost 5 bases to trimming and J lost 2 bases, with 7 bases between them. As DNA, the CDR3 is TGTGCCAGCAGCCCAGGGCGCAATCAGCCCCAGCATTTT. Translating gives CASSPGRNQPQHF.

The chain uses TRBV30 and TRBJ2-3; 10 nucleotides agree with TRBD1. The CDR3 totals 17 residues. With V trimmed by 3 bases and J by 6 bases, 15 bases remained unmatched. Germline V gene data show CDR1 as GTSNPN and CDR2 as SVGIG (reference sequence). In DNA, the CDR3 is TGTGCCTGGAGCCAACCGGGACAGGGGAAATACGGGGATACGCAGTATTTT. Protein product: CAWSQPGQGKYGDTQYF. The variable domain in full, with the rest retrieved from reference TRBV30 and TRBJ2-3, is SQTIHQWPATLVQPVGSPLSLECTVEGTSNPNLYWYRQAAGRGLQLLFYSVGIGQISSEVPQNLSASRPQDRQFILSSKKLLLSDSGFYLCAWSQPGQGKYGDTQYFGPGTRLTVL.